These T cell receptor beta chains were read from a single sample in a study of CD8+ T cells in alopecia areata. Only in-frame clones appear in the TCRdb table, and some are missing; sequencing was by immunoSEQ multiplex PCR. The table lists 150,000 to 200,000 clones, 65% of them singletons. The sample here was CD4+ T cells sorted from blood, taken at week 4, from a patient treated with tofacitinib. Every receptor here comes from a human donor with alopecia areata. CDR3s include the opening cysteine and the closing phenylalanine or tryptophan. The D gene is left open where the match is weak. Where a row states a size, it is once, few, many or the class of an expanded clone; other rows omit it.

clone size,V gene,J gene,D gene,CDR3 DNA,CDR3 protein
NA,TRBV29-1,TRBJ2-2,TRBD1,TGCAGCGGGGACAGGGCAGGCACCGGGGAGCTGTTTTTT,CSGDRAGTGELFF
NA,TRBV5-6,TRBJ1-2,NA,TGTGCCAGCAGCTTGGGAGGGGTACGGTTCGATGGCTACACCTTC,CASSLGGVRFDGYTF
NA,TRBV11-2,TRBJ2-1,TRBD1,TGTGCCAGCAGCTTAGGGGGGACAGGCAATGAGCAGTTCTTC,CASSLGGTGNEQFF
NA,TRBV14,TRBJ2-1,NA,TGTGCCAGCAGCCAAATCTGGGGGGGCAAGAACAATGAGCAGTTCTTC,CASSQIWGGKNNEQFF
once,TRBV30,TRBJ1-3,NA,TGTGCCTGGAGTCCAGGGGAGGCATCTGGAAACACCATATATTTT,CAWSPGEASGNTIYF
few,TRBV5-8,TRBJ1-4,TRBD1,TGTGCCAGCAGCTTTTCGAGACAGGGGAATGAAAAACTGTTTTTT,CASSFSRQGNEKLFF
NA,TRBV5-6,TRBJ2-1,NA,TGTGCCAGCAGCTTACCCCAATCCTACAATGAGCAGTTCTTC,CASSLPQSYNEQFF
NA,TRBV30,TRBJ1-2,NA,TGTGCCTGGAGGAGGGAACTCGACTATGGCTACACCTTC,CAWRRELDYGYTF
few,TRBV7-9,TRBJ2-5,NA,TGTGCCAGCAGCCGGAGCGAAGCAGGGACCCAGTACTTC,CASSRSEAGTQYF
NA,TRBV5-1,TRBJ2-5,NA,TGCGCCAGCAGCTCCGACACGGAGACCCAGTACTTC,CASSSDTETQYF
NA,TRBV29-1,TRBJ2-2,NA,TGCAGCGTTGTATGGCATAGTCGGACCGGGGAGCTGTTTTTT,CSVVWHSRTGELFF
few,TRBV5-1,TRBJ2-4,TRBD2,TGCGCCAGCAGCCCGGGGACTAGCGGCGCCTATTACTTC,CASSPGTSGAYYF
NA,TRBV7-3,TRBJ2-2,TRBD2,TGTGCCAGCAGCTCCGATCTACTAGCGGGGGGCCTCGAGTACACCGGGGAGCTGTTTTTT,CASSSDLLAGGLEYTGELFF
NA,TRBV9,TRBJ1-1,NA,TGTGCCAGCAGCCAGTACAACGACCCGGGAGCTTTCTTT,CASSQYNDPGAFF
NA,TRBV4-3,TRBJ1-2,NA,TGCGCCAGCAGTCGAAGGGAAGGGAATGGCTACACCTTC,CASSRREGNGYTF
NA,TRBV4-1,TRBJ2-5,NA,TGCGCCAGCAGCCAAGATCGGGCCGCGGGAGAGACCCAGTACTTC,CASSQDRAAGETQYF
NA,TRBV5-1,TRBJ1-1,NA,TGCGCCAGCAGCTTGCAGAACCTCGCCGCTGAAGCTTTCTTT,CASSLQNLAAEAFF
NA,TRBV4-3,TRBJ2-5,NA,TGCGCCAGCAGCCAAGAGGGCGGGGCCGGTGAGACCCAGTACTTC,CASSQEGGAGETQYF
few,TRBV5-1,TRBJ2-6,TRBD1,TGCGCCAGCAGCTTACAGGGGACTGGGGCCAACGTCCTGACTTTC,CASSLQGTGANVLTF
NA,TRBV5-6,TRBJ1-2,NA,TGTGCCAGCAGTTTGACGGGACAAAACTATGGCTACACCTTC,CASSLTGQNYGYTF
NA,TRBV6-6,TRBJ2-5,NA,TGTGCCAGCACCATTACTCAGGGCAGTAAAGAGACCCAGTACTTC,CASTITQGSKETQYF
NA,TRBV4-1,TRBJ1-6,NA,TGCGCCAGCAGCCAAGATATCGGCCGAGGTCCTTCACCCCTCCACTTT,CASSQDIGRGPSPLHF
NA,TRBV9,TRBJ1-2,TRBD1,TGTGCCAGCCAGGGACAGGGCTCAAACTATGGCTACACCTTC,CASQGQGSNYGYTF
NA,TRBV5-1,TRBJ2-1,NA,TGCGCCAGCAGACGGCCCTCGGTAGGGGGAGTTTACAATGAGCAGTTCTTC,CASRRPSVGGVYNEQFF
NA,TRBV11-1,TRBJ2-1,TRBD2,TGTGCCAGCAGCCTTAGGTCACTAGCGGGACTCGGGTACAATGAGCAGTTCTTC,CASSLRSLAGLGYNEQFF
NA,TRBV7-3,TRBJ2-3,NA,TGTGCCAGCAGCCCCGGTCCCCGGGATACGCAGTATTTT,CASSPGPRDTQYF
few,TRBV13,TRBJ2-7,NA,TGTGCCAGCAGCTTCGCAGGGAGGACCTACGAGCAGTACTTC,CASSFAGRTYEQYF
NA,TRBV29-1,TRBJ2-1,NA,TGCAGCGTTATACAGGCAAGCTCCTACAATGAGCAGTTCTTC,CSVIQASSYNEQFF
NA,TRBV30,TRBJ2-7,TRBD2,TGTGCCTGGAGTGTGGGACTAACCTCCTACGAGCAGTACTTC,CAWSVGLTSYEQYF
few,TRBV5-6,TRBJ2-5,NA,TGTGCCAGCAGCTTAGGGACCCCCGCCGGGGCCCAGTACTTC,CASSLGTPAGAQYF